The clone carrying this T cell receptor (beta chain) was detected only once. What it binds is unknown. Amplification of TCR beta CDR3 regions used RNA transcripts. An initial RT-PCR round employing HTBI primers preceded a second-round multiplex PCR. Using its own MiXCR run on the multiplex PCR reads, TCRdb lists one record per CDR3 protein. The sample holds hundreds of thousands of distinct CDR3 sequences, roughly 40% seen once. The CDR3 extends over 13 amino acids. CDR1 is WSHSY and CDR2 is SAAADI in the germline V gene. Trimming shortened V by 11 bases and J by 1 base, and 14 bases separated the two germline ends. Patients were excluded if they had other autoimmune diseases or uncontrolled infections, and likewise if pregnancy or lactation applied. A diagnosis was made from clinical symptoms together with serum thyroxine, TRAb, thyroid ultrasound and orbital computed tomography. This entry belongs to a study of Graves' ophthalmopathy and Graves' hyperthyroidism. Study results and caveats: Also, most clonotypes expanded in the thyroid above 0.001 frequency appeared in blood.

The sequence derives from an adult man with Graves' ophthalmopathy. The sequencing sample was made of peripheral blood. V and J are TRBV10-2 and TRBJ1-1; no firm D call. The CDR3 sequence is CAGGPLANTEAFF. As DNA, the CDR3 is TGCGCCGGCGGACCACTCGCGAACACTGAAGCTTTCTTT.